Each of the 5 T cell receptor beta chains below was sequenced from the same sample in a study of a mutant IDH1 vaccine in newly diagnosed glioma. Antigens of these TCRs are unknown. TCRdb's table, derived via immunoSEQ multiplex PCR, lists solely in-frame clones and lacks some. The repertoire holds tens of thousands of clones, with 82% as singletons. Noted time point: week 35, safety follow-up. It was 300 ug of mutant IDH1 20-mer peptide that made up each vaccine dose, given with topical imiquimod. Sample: PBMCs, taken from a glioma patient whose treatment included an IDH1 peptide vaccine. These receptor sequences come from a woman aged 18-29 years with glioma.

The rearrangement links TRBV6-1 to TRBJ1-2; maybe TRBD1 (5 bases). CDR1 and CDR2 (germline): MNHNS, SASEGT. The CDR3 loop spans 13 amino acids. V lost 5 bases and J 8 bases, leaving 15 bases between the germline ends. The CDR3 DNA is TGTGCCAGCAGTTTCTCGGGGCCCCAGGGCTACACCTTC. It translates to CASSFSGPQGYTF.

V is TRBV2 and J is TRBJ2-1; D unresolved. V lost 3 bases, J lost 0 bases, and 6 bases lay in between. This CDR3 is 14 amino acids long. Per the germline V gene, CDR1 is SNHLY and CDR2 is FYNNEI. The CDR3 DNA reads as TGTGCCAGCAGTGATAGTAGCTCCTACAATGAGCAGTTCTTC. Translated, it gives CASSDSSSYNEQFF. Together with reference TRBV2 and TRBJ2-1, the CDR3 gives the full variable domain: EPEVTQTPSHQVTQMGQEVILRCVPISNHLYFYWYRQILGQKVEFLVSFYNNEISEKSEIFDDQFSVERPDGSNFTLKIRSTKLEDSAMYFCASSDSSSYNEQFFGPGTRLTVL.

The J gene is TRBJ2-3, the V gene TRBV7-2; D not certain. Trimming took 2 bases from V and 2 from J, leaving 14 bases between them. CDR3 size: 16 residues. Germline CDR1 and CDR2: SGHTA and FQGNSA. The CDR3 coding sequence is TGTGCCAGCAGCTTAACATACCCTGGCCTCACAGATACGCAGTATTTT. Protein sequence: CASSLTYPGLTDTQYF.

This sequence joins TRBV2 and TRBJ1-2, with a weak D call TRBD1 (6 bases). Per germline, CDR1 SNHLY and CDR2 FYNNEI. The CDR3 contains 15 residues. Trimming removed 2 bases at V and 7 bases at J, with 17 bases between. CDR3 sequence reads: CASSEFGGGASGYTF. CDR3 nucleotides: TGTGCCAGCAGTGAATTTGGTGGGGGGGCTAGTGGCTACACCTTC.

This clone was recorded once. The chain has TRBV7-2 and TRBJ1-2, with D tentatively TRBD1 (6 bases). Germline CDR1 is SGHTA and CDR2 is FQGNSA. The CDR3 covers 13 residues. Trimming took 2 bases from V and 6 from J, leaving 10 bases between them. The CDR3 DNA follows: TGTGCCAGCAGCTTAACCCGGGACAATGGCTACACCTTC. It specifies CASSLTRDNGYTF.